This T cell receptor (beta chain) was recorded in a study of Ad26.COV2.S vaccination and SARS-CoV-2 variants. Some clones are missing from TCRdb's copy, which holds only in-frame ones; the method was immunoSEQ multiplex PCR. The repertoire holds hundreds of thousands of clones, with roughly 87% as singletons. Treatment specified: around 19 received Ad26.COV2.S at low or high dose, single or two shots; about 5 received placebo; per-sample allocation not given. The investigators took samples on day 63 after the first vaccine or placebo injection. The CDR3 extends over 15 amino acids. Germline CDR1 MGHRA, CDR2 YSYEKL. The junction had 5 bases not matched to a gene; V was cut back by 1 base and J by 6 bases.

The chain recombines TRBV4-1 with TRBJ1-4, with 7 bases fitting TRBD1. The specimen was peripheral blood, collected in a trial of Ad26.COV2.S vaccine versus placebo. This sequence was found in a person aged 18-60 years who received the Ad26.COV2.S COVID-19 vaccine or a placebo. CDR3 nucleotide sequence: TGCGCCAGCAGCCAAGGACAGGGCGGTGATGAAAAACTGTTTTTT. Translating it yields CASSQGQGGDEKLFF.